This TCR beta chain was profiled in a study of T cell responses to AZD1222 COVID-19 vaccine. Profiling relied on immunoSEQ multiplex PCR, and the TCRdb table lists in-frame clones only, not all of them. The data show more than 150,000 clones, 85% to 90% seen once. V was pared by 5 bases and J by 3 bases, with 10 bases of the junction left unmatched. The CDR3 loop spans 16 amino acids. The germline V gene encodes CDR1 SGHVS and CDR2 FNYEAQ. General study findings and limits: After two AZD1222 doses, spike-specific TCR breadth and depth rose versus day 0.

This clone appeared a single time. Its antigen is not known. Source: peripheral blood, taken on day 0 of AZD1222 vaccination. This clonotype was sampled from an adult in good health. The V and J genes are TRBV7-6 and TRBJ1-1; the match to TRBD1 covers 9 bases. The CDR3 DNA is TGTGCCAGCAGCGCCCGGGACAGGGCACTGTACACTGAAGCTTTCTTT. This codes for CASSARDRALYTEAFF.